This T cell receptor (beta chain) emerged from a study of blood T cell repertoires in COVID-19. Overall study: T cells, B-cell-depleted T cells, or PBMCs supplied cDNA or gDNA.

Original handling: For nucleated cells, counts were estimated from reference gene primer amplification. TCRdb's copy holds only in-frame clones and misses some; the assay was immunoSEQ multiplex PCR. V and J calls and clone size are those listed in that table; D and trimming were worked out from the DNA. The sample records 150,000 to 200,000 clones, 70% to 90% being singletons. The CDR3 totals 15 residues. The germline CDR1 and CDR2 sequences are MNHEY and SMNVEV (reference sequence). After removal of 3 bases from V and 5 bases from J, the junction contained 9 bases not matched to a gene. The specimen was peripheral blood. The chain has TRBV27 and TRBJ2-7; TRBD1 aligns across 8 bases. The receptor was derived from a man aged 18 to 30 who had recovered from COVID-19. The CDR3 DNA is TGTGCCAGCAGTTTGGACAGGGTGGTTGTCGACGAGCAGTACTTC. Protein sequence: CASSLDRVVVDEQYF.